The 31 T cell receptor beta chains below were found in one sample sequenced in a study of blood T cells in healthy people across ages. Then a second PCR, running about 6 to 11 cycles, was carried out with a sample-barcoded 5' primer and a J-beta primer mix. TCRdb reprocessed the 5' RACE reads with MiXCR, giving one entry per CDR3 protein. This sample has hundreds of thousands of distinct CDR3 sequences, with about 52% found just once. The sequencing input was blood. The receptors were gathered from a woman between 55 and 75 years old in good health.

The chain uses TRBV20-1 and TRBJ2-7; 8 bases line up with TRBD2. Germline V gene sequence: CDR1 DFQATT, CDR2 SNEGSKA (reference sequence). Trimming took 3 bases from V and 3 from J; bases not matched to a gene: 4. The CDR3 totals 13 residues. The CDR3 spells CSASPLADYEQYF. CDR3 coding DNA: TGCAGTGCTAGCCCACTAGCGGACTACGAGCAGTACTTC.

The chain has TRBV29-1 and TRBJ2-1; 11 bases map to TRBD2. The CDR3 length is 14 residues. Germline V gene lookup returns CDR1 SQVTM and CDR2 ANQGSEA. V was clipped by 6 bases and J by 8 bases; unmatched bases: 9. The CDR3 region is CSVLPGLAADEQFF. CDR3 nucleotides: TGCAGCGTCCTACCGGGACTAGCGGCCGATGAGCAGTTCTTC.

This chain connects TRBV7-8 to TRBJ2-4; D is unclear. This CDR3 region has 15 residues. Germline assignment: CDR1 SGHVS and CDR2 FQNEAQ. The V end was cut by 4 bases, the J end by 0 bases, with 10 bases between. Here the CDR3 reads CASSSAPLAKNIQYF. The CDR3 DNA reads TGTGCCAGCAGCTCCGCGCCTCTAGCCAAAAACATTCAGTACTTC.

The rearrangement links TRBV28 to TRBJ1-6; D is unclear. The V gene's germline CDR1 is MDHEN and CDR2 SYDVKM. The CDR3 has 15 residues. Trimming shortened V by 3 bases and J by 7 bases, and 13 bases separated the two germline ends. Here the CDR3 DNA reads TGTGCCAGCAGTTTCCAAGCAACAGCCAATTCACCCCTCCACTTT. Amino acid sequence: CASSFQATANSPLHF.

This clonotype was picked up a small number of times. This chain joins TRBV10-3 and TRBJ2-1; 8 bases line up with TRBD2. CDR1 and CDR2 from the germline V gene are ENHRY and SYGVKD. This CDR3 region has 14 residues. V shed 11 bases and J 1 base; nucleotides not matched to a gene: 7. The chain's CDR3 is CAPNSGASYNEQFF. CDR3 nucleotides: TGTGCCCCCAATAGCGGGGCATCCTACAATGAGCAGTTCTTC.

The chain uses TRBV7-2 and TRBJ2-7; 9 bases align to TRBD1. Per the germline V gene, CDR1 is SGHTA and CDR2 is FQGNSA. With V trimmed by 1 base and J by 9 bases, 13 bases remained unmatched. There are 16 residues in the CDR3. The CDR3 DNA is TGTGCCAGCAGCTTAGGAGGGACAGGGCCCGGCAGTAGGCAGTACTTC. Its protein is CASSLGGTGPGSRQYF.

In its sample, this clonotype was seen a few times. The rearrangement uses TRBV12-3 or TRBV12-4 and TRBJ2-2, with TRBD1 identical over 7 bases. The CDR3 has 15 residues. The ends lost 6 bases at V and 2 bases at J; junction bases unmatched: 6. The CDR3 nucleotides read TGTGCCAGCAGGAGACAGGGTGGTAACACCGGGGAGCTGTTTTTT. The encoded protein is CASRRQGGNTGELFF.

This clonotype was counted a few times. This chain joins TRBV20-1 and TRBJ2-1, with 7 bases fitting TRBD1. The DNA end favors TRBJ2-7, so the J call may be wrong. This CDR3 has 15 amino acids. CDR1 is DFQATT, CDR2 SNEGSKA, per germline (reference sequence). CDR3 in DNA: TGCAGTGCTGTGGTAGGGGACAGTTCCTACAATGAGCAGTACTTC. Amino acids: CSAVVGDSSYNEQYF.

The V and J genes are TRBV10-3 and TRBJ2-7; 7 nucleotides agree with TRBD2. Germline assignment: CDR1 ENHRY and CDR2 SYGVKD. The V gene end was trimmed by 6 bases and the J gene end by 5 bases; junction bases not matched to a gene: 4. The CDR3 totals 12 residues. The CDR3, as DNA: TGTGCCATCAGGACTAGCACGAACGAGCAGTACTTC. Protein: CAIRTSTNEQYF.

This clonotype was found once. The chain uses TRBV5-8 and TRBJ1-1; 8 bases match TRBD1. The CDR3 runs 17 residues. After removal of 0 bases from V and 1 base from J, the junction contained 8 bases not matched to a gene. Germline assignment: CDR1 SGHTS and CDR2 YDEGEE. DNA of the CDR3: TGTGCCAGCAGCTTGGCGGGACAGGAGACCCGGAACACTGAAGCTTTCTTT. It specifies CASSLAGQETRNTEAFF.

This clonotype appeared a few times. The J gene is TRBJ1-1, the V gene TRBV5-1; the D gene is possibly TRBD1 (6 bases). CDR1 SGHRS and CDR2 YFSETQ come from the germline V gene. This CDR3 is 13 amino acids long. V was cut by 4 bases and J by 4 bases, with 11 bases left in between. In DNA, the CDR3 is TGCGCCAGCAGCGTCGGACAGATCACTGAAGCTTTCTTT. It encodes CASSVGQITEAFF.

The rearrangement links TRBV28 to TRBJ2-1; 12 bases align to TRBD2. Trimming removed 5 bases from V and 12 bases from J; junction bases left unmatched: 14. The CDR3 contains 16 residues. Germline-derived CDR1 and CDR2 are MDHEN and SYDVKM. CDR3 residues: CASSPTLGLAGGRQFF. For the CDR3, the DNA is TGTGCCAGCAGTCCAACTCTCGGGCTAGCGGGAGGGCGGCAGTTCTTC.

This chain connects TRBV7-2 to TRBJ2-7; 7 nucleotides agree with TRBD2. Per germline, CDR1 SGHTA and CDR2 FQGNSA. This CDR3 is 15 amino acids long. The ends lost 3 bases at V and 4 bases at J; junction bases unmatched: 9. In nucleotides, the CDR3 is TGTGCCAGCAGCTTGCTCCCTAGCGGAAATTACGAGCAGTACTTC. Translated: CASSLLPSGNYEQYF.

CDR3 region: CASTMRADTDTQYF. The CDR3 DNA follows: TGTGCCAGCACCATGAGGGCGGACACAGATACGCAGTATTTT. This chain links TRBV28 with TRBJ2-3, with a possible D match to TRBD2 (5 bases). The CDR3 is made up of 14 amino acids. The germline V and J ends were trimmed by 7 bases and 2 bases, with 13 bases remaining between them. Germline CDR1 and CDR2: MDHEN and SYDVKM.

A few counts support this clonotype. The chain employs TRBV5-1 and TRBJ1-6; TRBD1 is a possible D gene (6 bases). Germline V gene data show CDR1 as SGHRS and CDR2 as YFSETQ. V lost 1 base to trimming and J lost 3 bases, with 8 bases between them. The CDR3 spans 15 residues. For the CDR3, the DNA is TGCGCCAGCAGCTTGACAGGGATCTATAATTCACCCCTCCACTTT. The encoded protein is CASSLTGIYNSPLHF. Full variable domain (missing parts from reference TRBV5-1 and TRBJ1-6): KAGVTQTPRYLIKTRGQQVTLSCSPISGHRSVSWYQQTPGQGLQFLFEYFSETQRNKGNFPGRFSGRQFSNSRSEMNVSTLELGDSALYLCASSLTGIYNSPLHFGNGTRLTVT.

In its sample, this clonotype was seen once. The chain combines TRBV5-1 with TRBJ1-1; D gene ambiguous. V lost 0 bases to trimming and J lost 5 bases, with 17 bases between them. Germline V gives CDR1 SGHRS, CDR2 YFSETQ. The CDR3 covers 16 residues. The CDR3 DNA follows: TGCGCCAGCAGCTTGGGACCCAAGGGTACGGGGACTGAAGCTTTCTTT. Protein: CASSLGPKGTGTEAFF. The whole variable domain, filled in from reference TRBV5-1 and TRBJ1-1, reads KAGVTQTPRYLIKTRGQQVTLSCSPISGHRSVSWYQQTPGQGLQFLFEYFSETQRNKGNFPGRFSGRQFSNSRSEMNVSTLELGDSALYLCASSLGPKGTGTEAFFGQGTRLTVV.

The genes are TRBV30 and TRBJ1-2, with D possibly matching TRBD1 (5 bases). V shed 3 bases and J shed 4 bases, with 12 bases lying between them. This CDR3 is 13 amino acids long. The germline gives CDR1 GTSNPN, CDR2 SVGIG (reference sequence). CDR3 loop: CAWSAGHSYGYTF. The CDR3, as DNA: TGTGCCTGGAGCGCAGGACATAGCTATGGCTACACCTTC.

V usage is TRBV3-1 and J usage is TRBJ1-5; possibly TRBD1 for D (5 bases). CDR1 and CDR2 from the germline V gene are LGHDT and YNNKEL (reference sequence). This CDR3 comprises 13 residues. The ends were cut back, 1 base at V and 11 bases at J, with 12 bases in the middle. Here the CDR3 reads CASSQVRQSAQHF. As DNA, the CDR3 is TGTGCCAGCAGCCAAGTCCGACAGTCTGCCCAGCATTTT. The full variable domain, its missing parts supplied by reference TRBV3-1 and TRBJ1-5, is DTAVSQTPKYLVTQMGNDKSIKCEQNLGHDTMYWYKQDSKKFLKIMFSYNNKELIINETVPNRFSPKSPDKAHLNLHINSLELGDSAVYFCASSQVRQSAQHFGDGTRLSIL.

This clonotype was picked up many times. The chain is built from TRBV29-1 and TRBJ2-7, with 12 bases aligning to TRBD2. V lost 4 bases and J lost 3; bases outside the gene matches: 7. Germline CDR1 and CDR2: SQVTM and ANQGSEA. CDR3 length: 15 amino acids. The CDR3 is CSVASTSGSHYEQYF. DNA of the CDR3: TGCAGCGTTGCCTCGACTAGCGGGAGCCACTACGAGCAGTACTTC.

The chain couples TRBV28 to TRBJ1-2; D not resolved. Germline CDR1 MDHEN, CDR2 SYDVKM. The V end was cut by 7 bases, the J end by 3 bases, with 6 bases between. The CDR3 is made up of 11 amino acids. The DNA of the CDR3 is TGTGCCAGCACCACCGACTATGGCTACACCTTC. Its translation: CASTTDYGYTF.

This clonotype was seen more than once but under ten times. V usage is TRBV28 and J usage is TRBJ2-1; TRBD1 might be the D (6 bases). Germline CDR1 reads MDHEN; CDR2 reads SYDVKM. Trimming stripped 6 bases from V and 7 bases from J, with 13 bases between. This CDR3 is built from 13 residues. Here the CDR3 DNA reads TGTGCCAGCAGCCGAGGGACACGGAATGAGCAGTTCTTC. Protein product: CASSRGTRNEQFF.

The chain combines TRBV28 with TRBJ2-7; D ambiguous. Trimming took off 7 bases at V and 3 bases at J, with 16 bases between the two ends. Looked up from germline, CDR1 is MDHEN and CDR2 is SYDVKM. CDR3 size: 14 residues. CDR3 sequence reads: CASTDDYYNYEQYF. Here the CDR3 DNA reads TGTGCCAGCACCGACGATTATTATAACTACGAGCAGTACTTC.

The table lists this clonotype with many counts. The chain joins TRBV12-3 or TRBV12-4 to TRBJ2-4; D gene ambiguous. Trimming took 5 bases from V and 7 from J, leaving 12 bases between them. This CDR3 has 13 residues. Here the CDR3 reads CASSVDGSNIQYF. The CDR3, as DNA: TGTGCCAGCAGTGTAGACGGATCGAACATTCAGTACTTC.

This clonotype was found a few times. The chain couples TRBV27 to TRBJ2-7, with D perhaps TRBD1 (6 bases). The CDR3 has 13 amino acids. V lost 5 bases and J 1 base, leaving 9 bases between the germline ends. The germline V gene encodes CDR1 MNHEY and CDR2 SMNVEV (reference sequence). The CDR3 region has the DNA TGTGCCAGCAGTGATACAGGGTCCTACGAGCAGTACTTC. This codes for CASSDTGSYEQYF.

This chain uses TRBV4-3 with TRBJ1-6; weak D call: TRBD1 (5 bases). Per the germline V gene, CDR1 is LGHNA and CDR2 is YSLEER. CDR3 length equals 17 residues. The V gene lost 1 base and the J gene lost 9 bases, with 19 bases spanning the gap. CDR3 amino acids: CASSQGARGPTGSPLHF. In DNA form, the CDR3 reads TGCGCCAGCAGCCAAGGCGCACGGGGACCCACGGGTTCACCCCTCCACTTT.

The CDR3 DNA reads TGTGCCAGCAGTTTTGCGGCAGATGCTCGTGGCTACACCTTC. Protein product: CASSFAADARGYTF. The V and J genes are TRBV27 and TRBJ1-2; D not certain. The germline CDR1 and CDR2 sequences are MNHEY and SMNVEV (reference sequence). Trimming stripped 3 bases from V and 7 bases from J, with 15 bases between. This CDR3 region has 14 residues.

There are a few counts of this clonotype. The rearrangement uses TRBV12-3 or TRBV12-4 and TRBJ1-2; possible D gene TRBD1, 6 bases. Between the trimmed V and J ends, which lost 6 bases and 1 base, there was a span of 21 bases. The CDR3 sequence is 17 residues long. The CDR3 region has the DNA TGTGCCAGCAGCCTCGTTTCGGGCAGGGGATATAACTATGGCTACACCTTC. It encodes CASSLVSGRGYNYGYTF.

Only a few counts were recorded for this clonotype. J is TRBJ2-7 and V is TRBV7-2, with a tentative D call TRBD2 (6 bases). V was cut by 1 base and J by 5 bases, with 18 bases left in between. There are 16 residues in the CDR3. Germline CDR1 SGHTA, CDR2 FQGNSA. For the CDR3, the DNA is TGTGCCAGCAGCTTAGTTCGGCCTAGCGCGCCCGACGAGCAGTACTTC. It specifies CASSLVRPSAPDEQYF.

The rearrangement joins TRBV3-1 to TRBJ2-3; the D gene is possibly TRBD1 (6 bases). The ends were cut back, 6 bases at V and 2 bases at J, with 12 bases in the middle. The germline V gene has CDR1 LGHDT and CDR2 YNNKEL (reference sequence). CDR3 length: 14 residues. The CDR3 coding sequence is TGTGCCAGCAGGCCCAGGGGATACACAGATACGCAGTATTTT. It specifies CASRPRGYTDTQYF.

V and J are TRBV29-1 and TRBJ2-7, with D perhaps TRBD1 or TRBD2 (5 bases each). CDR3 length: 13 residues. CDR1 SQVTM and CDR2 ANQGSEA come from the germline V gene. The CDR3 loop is CSAGRGPSYEQYF. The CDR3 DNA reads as TGCAGTGCTGGACGGGGCCCCAGCTACGAGCAGTACTTC.

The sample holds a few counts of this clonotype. Here the CDR3 reads CASSLQGSEQYF. The CDR3 region has the DNA TGTGCCAGCAGTCTCCAGGGGTCCGAGCAGTACTTC. The chain couples TRBV12-3 or TRBV12-4 to TRBJ2-7, with a tentative D call TRBD1 (6 bases). The germline V and J ends were trimmed by 5 bases and 6 bases, with 11 bases remaining between them. The CDR3 sequence is 12 residues long.